This note documents a single T cell receptor beta chain sequence. In the authors' workflow: Using reference gene primer amplification, nucleated cell counts were estimated. The table came from immunoSEQ multiplex PCR; TCRdb's copy has only in-frame clones and leaves some out. V and J calls and clone size are copied from that table; D and trimming were computed from the DNA. The repertoire holds around 200,000 clones, with around four fifths as singletons. The V gene end was trimmed by 6 bases and the J gene end by 4 bases; junction bases not matched to a gene: 5. The CDR3 contains 14 residues. Germline CDR1 and CDR2: ENHRY and SYGVKD. The sample belongs to a study of blood T cell repertoires in COVID-19. Across the whole study: In each case, the material was cDNA or gDNA derived from T cells, B-cell-depleted T cells, or PBMCs.

Material for sequencing was peripheral blood. The sequence was collected from a woman aged 50 to 60 with acute or convalescent COVID-19. V is TRBV10-3 and J is TRBJ1-3, with 8 bases matching TRBD1. This chain's CDR3 is CAISQDRGGNTIYF. In DNA, the CDR3 is TGTGCCATCAGCCAAGACAGGGGCGGAAACACCATATATTTT.